This is a list of T cell receptor beta chains from one sample in a study of cytomegalovirus exposure and HLA in healthy donors. Sequenced by immunoSEQ multiplex PCR; TCRdb stores in-frame clones only, minus some. The sample includes 100,000 to 150,000 clones, around three quarters of them seen just once. Material for sequencing was PBMCs. The source of these receptors is a woman aged 45-65 years in good health and CMV-seronegative. The CDR3 runs from the conserved cysteine through the conserved F or W. D genes are given only for firm matches. Expanded clones get a size class; other rows say once, few or many, or leave the size out.

clone size: -
D gene: -
J gene: TRBJ1-5
V gene: TRBV6-1
CDR3 length: 14
CDR3 DNA: TGTGCCAGCAAAACCGACAGGTCCAATCAGCCCCAGCATTTT
CDR3 protein: CASKTDRSNQPQHF

clone size: -
D gene: TRBD1
J gene: TRBJ1-2
V gene: TRBV2
CDR3 length: 15
CDR3 DNA: TGTGCCAGCAGGTTGGGACAGGGCACTAACTATGGCTACACCTTC
CDR3 protein: CASRLGQGTNYGYTF

clone size: -
D gene: -
J gene: TRBJ1-4
V gene: TRBV4-1
CDR3 length: 16
CDR3 DNA: TGCGCCAGCAGCCAACTTTTTACGAGGTCTAATGAAAAACTGTTTTTT
CDR3 protein: CASSQLFTRSNEKLFF

clone size: few
D gene: -
J gene: TRBJ1-1
V gene: TRBV19
CDR3 length: 15
CDR3 DNA: TGTGCCAGTAGTATAGGAGCAGGAATGAACACTGAAGCTTTCTTT
CDR3 protein: CASSIGAGMNTEAFF

clone size: -
D gene: -
J gene: TRBJ1-1
V gene: TRBV28
CDR3 length: 13
CDR3 DNA: TGTGCCAGCAGGCAGGGGCGCTTAGCTGAAGCTTTCTTT
CDR3 protein: CASRQGRLAEAFF

clone size: -
D gene: -
J gene: TRBJ2-3
V gene: TRBV4-3
CDR3 length: 16
CDR3 DNA: TGCGCCAGCAGCCAAGAAGTACCGGGAAGCACAGATACGCAGTATTTT
CDR3 protein: CASSQEVPGSTDTQYF

clone size: -
D gene: TRBD1
J gene: TRBJ2-5
V gene: TRBV18
CDR3 length: 15
CDR3 DNA: TGTGCCAGCTCACCACCAGGGACAGGGCAAGAGACCCAGTACTTC
CDR3 protein: CASSPPGTGQETQYF

clone size: -
D gene: -
J gene: TRBJ2-5
V gene: TRBV7-2
CDR3 length: 15
CDR3 DNA: TGTGCCACCAGTGTGGGGGGTGATGTACGGGAGACCCAGTACTTC
CDR3 protein: CATSVGGDVRETQYF

clone size: -
D gene: -
J gene: TRBJ2-3
V gene: TRBV4-3
CDR3 length: 16
CDR3 DNA: TGCGCCAGCAGCCAAGCAGCGGATCTTAGCACAGATACGCAGTATTTT
CDR3 protein: CASSQAADLSTDTQYF

clone size: -
D gene: -
J gene: TRBJ1-4
V gene: TRBV4-3
CDR3 length: 15
CDR3 DNA: TGCGCCAGCAGCCAAGATCGTGGGGTAGGGGTAAAACTGTTTTTT
CDR3 protein: CASSQDRGVGVKLFF

clone size: few
D gene: -
J gene: TRBJ1-5
V gene: TRBV30
CDR3 length: 13
CDR3 DNA: TGTGCCTGGAGCCAAGGGGTTGATCAGCCCCAGCATTTT
CDR3 protein: CAWSQGVDQPQHF

clone size: once
D gene: TRBD1
J gene: TRBJ2-7
V gene: TRBV5-4
CDR3 length: 18
CDR3 DNA: TGTGCCAGCAGCTTGCCGGGGAGATTGGGACAGGGGGCTGAGGAGCAGTACTTC
CDR3 protein: CASSLPGRLGQGAEEQYF

clone size: -
D gene: TRBD2
J gene: TRBJ2-3
V gene: TRBV7-6
CDR3 length: 12
CDR3 DNA: TGTGCCAGCAGCTGGACTAGCGATACGCAGTATTTT
CDR3 protein: CASSWTSDTQYF

clone size: few
D gene: -
J gene: TRBJ2-1
V gene: TRBV2
CDR3 length: 14
CDR3 DNA: TGTGCCAGCAGTTGGTGGGAAGGGGACAATGAGCAGTTCTTC
CDR3 protein: CASSWWEGDNEQFF

clone size: -
D gene: TRBD1
J gene: TRBJ2-1
V gene: TRBV27
CDR3 length: 15
CDR3 DNA: TGTGCCAGCAGCCCGGCGGGACAGGGAAACAATGAGCAGTTCTTC
CDR3 protein: CASSPAGQGNNEQFF

clone size: -
D gene: TRBD2
J gene: TRBJ2-1
V gene: TRBV27
CDR3 length: 15
CDR3 DNA: TGTGCCAGCAGTCGCCAGCGGGAGGGGGGGGATGAGCAGTTCTTC
CDR3 protein: CASSRQREGGDEQFF

clone size: -
D gene: -
J gene: TRBJ2-2
V gene: TRBV6-5
CDR3 length: 12
CDR3 DNA: TGTGCCAGCGCTAGGGAGACCGGGGAGCTGTTTTTT
CDR3 protein: CASARETGELFF

clone size: -
D gene: TRBD2
J gene: TRBJ2-1
V gene: TRBV2
CDR3 length: 14
CDR3 DNA: TGTGCCAGCAGTGAGTTGGGGAGGGCAGTTGAGCAGTTCTTC
CDR3 protein: CASSELGRAVEQFF

clone size: -
D gene: -
J gene: TRBJ1-1
V gene: TRBV6-5
CDR3 length: 12
CDR3 DNA: TGTGCTAGCAGGAGCTGGGGGGCTGAAGCTTTCTTT
CDR3 protein: CASRSWGAEAFF

clone size: -
D gene: -
J gene: TRBJ2-1
V gene: TRBV6-5
CDR3 length: 13
CDR3 DNA: TGTGCCAGCAGTGCCGTAAAGCACAATGAGCAGTTCTTC
CDR3 protein: CASSAVKHNEQFF

clone size: -
D gene: -
J gene: TRBJ1-1
V gene: TRBV6-5
CDR3 length: 13
CDR3 DNA: TGTGCCAGCAGTTTTGGGACTCGAACTGAAGCTTTCTTT
CDR3 protein: CASSFGTRTEAFF

clone size: few
D gene: TRBD2
J gene: TRBJ2-1
V gene: TRBV4-2
CDR3 length: 15
CDR3 DNA: TGTGCCAGCAGCCAGACTAGCGGGACCTACAATGAGCAGTTCTTC
CDR3 protein: CASSQTSGTYNEQFF

clone size: -
D gene: -
J gene: TRBJ2-7
V gene: TRBV5-6
CDR3 length: 12
CDR3 DNA: TGTGCCAGCAGCCGGGACAACTACGAGCAGTACTTC
CDR3 protein: CASSRDNYEQYF

clone size: -
D gene: -
J gene: TRBJ1-5
V gene: TRBV27
CDR3 length: 15
CDR3 DNA: TGTGCCAGCAGTTCCCACCGGGGGAGCAATCAGCCCCAGCATTTT
CDR3 protein: CASSSHRGSNQPQHF

clone size: -
D gene: TRBD2
J gene: TRBJ2-3
V gene: TRBV25-1
CDR3 length: 15
CDR3 DNA: TGTGCCAGCAGTGCCTGGACAGCGGGGGCAGATACGCAGTATTTT
CDR3 protein: CASSAWTAGADTQYF

clone size: once
D gene: -
J gene: TRBJ2-1
V gene: TRBV7-9
CDR3 length: 16
CDR3 DNA: TGTGCCAGCAGCGTCAATACAGGGTTGTCCTACAATGAGCAGTTCTTC
CDR3 protein: CASSVNTGLSYNEQFF

clone size: -
D gene: -
J gene: TRBJ2-7
V gene: TRBV30
CDR3 length: 12
CDR3 DNA: TGTGCCTGGAGTGTCGGAGCGTTCGAGCAGTACTTC
CDR3 protein: CAWSVGAFEQYF

clone size: -
D gene: -
J gene: TRBJ2-7
V gene: TRBV7-9
CDR3 length: 13
CDR3 DNA: TGTGCCAGCAGCTTAGTCGGGGTCTACGAGCAGTACTTC
CDR3 protein: CASSLVGVYEQYF

clone size: few
D gene: -
J gene: TRBJ2-5
V gene: TRBV29-1
CDR3 length: 13
CDR3 DNA: TGCAGCGTCCGCTTCGGGGGGCGAGAGACCCAGTACTTC
CDR3 protein: CSVRFGGRETQYF

clone size: -
D gene: TRBD2
J gene: TRBJ2-5
V gene: TRBV30
CDR3 length: 13
CDR3 DNA: TGTGCCTGGAGGCCTAGCGGACAAGAGACCCAGTACTTC
CDR3 protein: CAWRPSGQETQYF

clone size: -
D gene: TRBD1
J gene: TRBJ1-1
V gene: TRBV28
CDR3 length: 15
CDR3 DNA: TGTGCCAGCAGTCCTTGGACAGGGGTGGATGCTGAAGCTTTCTTT
CDR3 protein: CASSPWTGVDAEAFF

clone size: -
D gene: -
J gene: TRBJ2-7
V gene: TRBV5-6
CDR3 length: 15
CDR3 DNA: TGTGCCAGCAGCTTGGTCGGTCCCTTTACTTCCGAGCAGTACTTC
CDR3 protein: CASSLVGPFTSEQYF

clone size: -
D gene: TRBD1
J gene: TRBJ2-5
V gene: TRBV6-4
CDR3 length: 17
CDR3 DNA: TGTGCCAGCAGTGATGACAGGGGCGCGGGACTGTGGGAGACCCAGTACTTC
CDR3 protein: CASSDDRGAGLWETQYF

clone size: -
D gene: -
J gene: TRBJ1-1
V gene: TRBV19
CDR3 length: 13
CDR3 DNA: TGTGCCACGCGAACAACGGGAGCCACTGAAGCTTTCTTT
CDR3 protein: CATRTTGATEAFF

clone size: -
D gene: TRBD1
J gene: TRBJ1-2
V gene: TRBV6-6
CDR3 length: 13
CDR3 DNA: TGTGCCAGCAGAATAGACAGGGACCATGGCTACACCTTC
CDR3 protein: CASRIDRDHGYTF

clone size: -
D gene: -
J gene: TRBJ2-7
V gene: TRBV29-1
CDR3 length: 14
CDR3 DNA: TGCAGCGTTCTTGGGTGGAGAGGCTCCTACGAGCAGTACTTC
CDR3 protein: CSVLGWRGSYEQYF

clone size: -
D gene: TRBD2
J gene: TRBJ2-3
V gene: TRBV9
CDR3 length: 16
CDR3 DNA: TGTGCCAGCAGCCCATGGACTAGCGGGAAACTATCTGCGCAGTATTTT
CDR3 protein: CASSPWTSGKLSAQYF

clone size: -
D gene: -
J gene: TRBJ2-7
V gene: TRBV4-3
CDR3 length: 17
CDR3 DNA: TGCGCCAGCAGCCAAGACTATTCCGACTCCGGCTCCTACGAGCAGTACTTC
CDR3 protein: CASSQDYSDSGSYEQYF

clone size: few
D gene: -
J gene: TRBJ1-5
V gene: TRBV18
CDR3 length: 16
CDR3 DNA: TGTGCCAGCTCACCACCGGTCCAGGGGAGCAATCAGCCCCAGCATTTT
CDR3 protein: CASSPPVQGSNQPQHF

clone size: -
D gene: -
J gene: TRBJ2-7
V gene: TRBV4-3
CDR3 length: 13
CDR3 DNA: TGCGCCAGCAGCCAACCGCGGGGATACGAGCAGTACTTC
CDR3 protein: CASSQPRGYEQYF

clone size: once
D gene: TRBD1
J gene: TRBJ1-1
V gene: TRBV29-1
CDR3 length: 13
CDR3 DNA: TGCAGCGTTAGGGACAGCTTGAACACTGAAGCTTTCTTT
CDR3 protein: CSVRDSLNTEAFF

clone size: -
D gene: -
J gene: TRBJ1-2
V gene: TRBV5-4
CDR3 length: 14
CDR3 DNA: TGTGCCAGCAGCTTGGCGGGGATTAACTATGGCTACACCTTC
CDR3 protein: CASSLAGINYGYTF

clone size: -
D gene: TRBD1
J gene: TRBJ1-2
V gene: TRBV13
CDR3 length: 15
CDR3 DNA: TGTGCCAGCAGCTCAGGGGACAGGGAAGTTGTTTCATGCCCCTTC
CDR3 protein: CASSSGDREVVSCPF

clone size: -
D gene: -
J gene: TRBJ1-5
V gene: TRBV30
CDR3 length: 14
CDR3 DNA: TGTGCCTGGAGCGCGGGGAGTGACAATCAGCCCCAGCATTTT
CDR3 protein: CAWSAGSDNQPQHF

clone size: -
D gene: -
J gene: TRBJ1-2
V gene: TRBV7-8
CDR3 length: 13
CDR3 DNA: TGTGCCAGCAGCCCCCAAAACAGGGACGGCTACACCTTC
CDR3 protein: CASSPQNRDGYTF

clone size: few
D gene: TRBD1
J gene: TRBJ1-5
V gene: TRBV9
CDR3 length: 15
CDR3 DNA: TGTGCCAGCAGCGTGGGGACAGGGGAAAACCAGCCCCAGCATTTT
CDR3 protein: CASSVGTGENQPQHF

clone size: -
D gene: TRBD1
J gene: TRBJ1-5
V gene: TRBV19
CDR3 length: 15
CDR3 DNA: TGTGCCAGTAGTAGGGGGACAGACGCCCGGCAGCCCCAGCATTTT
CDR3 protein: CASSRGTDARQPQHF

clone size: -
D gene: -
J gene: TRBJ2-2
V gene: TRBV19
CDR3 length: 13
CDR3 DNA: TGTGCCACCTACAGGGTAGTCACCGGGGAGCTGTTTTTT
CDR3 protein: CATYRVVTGELFF

clone size: -
D gene: TRBD2
J gene: TRBJ2-1
V gene: TRBV29-1
CDR3 length: 14
CDR3 DNA: TGCAGCGTTGATCCTACAGCGGTGGCGGGGGGGCAGTTCTTC
CDR3 protein: CSVDPTAVAGGQFF

clone size: -
D gene: TRBD1
J gene: TRBJ1-2
V gene: TRBV25-1
CDR3 length: 17
CDR3 DNA: TGTGCCAGCAGTGTCCTGAGACAGGGGGATTCTAACTATGGCTACCCCTTC
CDR3 protein: CASSVLRQGDSNYGYPF

clone size: -
D gene: -
J gene: TRBJ1-1
V gene: TRBV7-2
CDR3 length: 16
CDR3 DNA: TGTGCCAGCAGCTCCGGACCGGGACTGGGGTCTCCCGAAGCTTTCTTT
CDR3 protein: CASSSGPGLGSPEAFF

clone size: once
D gene: -
J gene: TRBJ2-7
V gene: TRBV30
CDR3 length: 16
CDR3 DNA: TGTGCCTGGGGTTCCCATAGCGGATCAGGCTCCTACGAGCAGTACTTC
CDR3 protein: CAWGSHSGSGSYEQYF

clone size: -
D gene: -
J gene: TRBJ1-2
V gene: TRBV4-3
CDR3 length: 16
CDR3 DNA: TGCGCCAGCAGCCAAGATCGAGCGCGACCGGACTATGGCTACACCTTC
CDR3 protein: CASSQDRARPDYGYTF

clone size: -
D gene: TRBD2
J gene: TRBJ2-1
V gene: TRBV30
CDR3 length: 15
CDR3 DNA: TGTGCCTGGAGGAGGAGCGGGAGTTTCCTGAATGGGCAGTTCTTC
CDR3 protein: CAWRRSGSFLNGQFF

clone size: -
D gene: TRBD2
J gene: TRBJ2-1
V gene: TRBV5-1
CDR3 length: 19
CDR3 DNA: TGCGCCAGCAGCTTGGCCATATTAGCGGGCCAGAGCTCCTACAATGAGCAGTTCTTC
CDR3 protein: CASSLAILAGQSSYNEQFF

clone size: few
D gene: -
J gene: TRBJ2-7
V gene: TRBV5-6
CDR3 length: 14
CDR3 DNA: TGTGCCAGCAGCCCCTATGGGAGGTATGACGAGCAGTACTTC
CDR3 protein: CASSPYGRYDEQYF

clone size: -
D gene: TRBD1
J gene: TRBJ2-3
V gene: TRBV7-9
CDR3 length: 15
CDR3 DNA: TGTGCCAGCAGCGCACGACAGGGTTTGACAGATACGCAGTATTTT
CDR3 protein: CASSARQGLTDTQYF

clone size: -
D gene: -
J gene: TRBJ1-2
V gene: TRBV27
CDR3 length: 16
CDR3 DNA: TGTGCCAGCAGTTTTGGACAGTCTCTCAACCTCTATGGCTACACCTTC
CDR3 protein: CASSFGQSLNLYGYTF